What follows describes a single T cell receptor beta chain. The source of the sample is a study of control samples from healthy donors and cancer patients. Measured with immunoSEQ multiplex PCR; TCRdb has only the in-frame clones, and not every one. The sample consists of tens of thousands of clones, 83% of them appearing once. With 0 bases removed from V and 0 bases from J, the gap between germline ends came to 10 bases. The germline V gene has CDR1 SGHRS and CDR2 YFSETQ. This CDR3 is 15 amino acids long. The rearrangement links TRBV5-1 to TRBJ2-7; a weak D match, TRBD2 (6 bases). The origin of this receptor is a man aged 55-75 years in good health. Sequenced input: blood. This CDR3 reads CASSLAGVSSYEQYF. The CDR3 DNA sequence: TGCGCCAGCAGCTTGGCGGGGGTCAGCTCCTACGAGCAGTACTTC.